This T cell receptor beta chain was recovered during a study of T cell repertoires in aging, cancer and after chemotherapy. Peripheral blood genomic DNA, not sorted cells or RNA, was the template. In germline, CDR1 is LNHDA, CDR2 SQIVND (reference sequence). The CDR3 loop spans 11 amino acids. Between the trimmed V and J ends, which lost 4 bases and 13 bases, there was a span of 10 bases. A mixed TRB-A/B primer pool amplified rearranged TRB by multiplex touch-down PCR. TCRdb reprocessed the multiplex PCR reads via MiXCR and lists one record per CDR3 protein. The table includes about 5,600 distinct CDR3 sequences, around 40% detected once. This clonotype is medium-sized (0.01 to 0.1%) within its sample.

This sequence joins TRBV19 and TRBJ2-2; the D is unclear. The sequencing sample was made of blood. This TCR came from a human donor with a blood cancer. CDR3 in amino acids: CASSTPEPLFF. DNA for the CDR3: TGTGCCAGTAGTACTCCCGAACCGCTGTTTTTT.